The rows below give T cell receptor beta chains drawn from one sample of a study of blood T cell repertoires in COVID-19. Sequencing was performed with immunoSEQ multiplex PCR; in TCRdb, only in-frame clones are kept and a portion is missing. The sample shows about half a million clones, approximately 85% of them seen only once. Sequenced input: peripheral blood. The origin of the receptors is a human donor in a cohort sampled during active COVID-19. Each CDR3 is given with its conserved first and last residue. D genes are given only for firm matches. Clone size appears in some rows only: once, few, many, or a class for an expanded clone.

J gene: TRBJ2-7; D gene: NA; V gene: TRBV7-9; clone size: once; CDR3 DNA: TGTGCCAGCAGCATCGGACAGTACTACGAGCAGTACTTC; CDR3 protein: CASSIGQYYEQYF
J gene: TRBJ2-7; D gene: TRBD1; V gene: TRBV6-5; clone size: NA; CDR3 DNA: TGTGCCAGCAGTTACGTAGGGGGACAGGTAAACGAGCAGTACTTC; CDR3 protein: CASSYVGGQVNEQYF
J gene: TRBJ2-1; D gene: NA; V gene: TRBV19; clone size: once; CDR3 DNA: TGTGCCAGTAGTATAGATAGGACTCACGAGCAGTTCTTC; CDR3 protein: CASSIDRTHEQFF
J gene: TRBJ2-7; D gene: NA; V gene: TRBV15; clone size: NA; CDR3 DNA: TGTGCCACCAGCAGAGGAGGTGACGAGCAGTACTTC; CDR3 protein: CATSRGGDEQYF
J gene: TRBJ1-5; D gene: NA; V gene: TRBV30; clone size: NA; CDR3 DNA: TGTGCCTGGAGTGGAAACAGCTTCAATCAGCCCCAGCATTTT; CDR3 protein: CAWSGNSFNQPQHF
J gene: TRBJ2-5; D gene: NA; V gene: TRBV7-3; clone size: NA; CDR3 DNA: TGTGCCAGCGCCCCGGAGCAGGGAAAGACCCAGTACTTC; CDR3 protein: CASAPEQGKTQYF
J gene: TRBJ1-1; D gene: NA; V gene: TRBV15; clone size: NA; CDR3 DNA: TGTGCCACCAGCAGAGAGGCCTTGAACACTGAAGCTTTCTTT; CDR3 protein: CATSREALNTEAFF
J gene: TRBJ2-7; D gene: NA; V gene: TRBV4-2; clone size: NA; CDR3 DNA: TGTGCCAGCAGCCAAGTCTTTGGTGGCGGGGCGATGGACGAGCAGTACTTC; CDR3 protein: CASSQVFGGGAMDEQYF
J gene: TRBJ2-1; D gene: TRBD2; V gene: TRBV6-5; clone size: NA; CDR3 DNA: TGTGCCAGCACGAACCAACGGGGGGGTGAGCAGTTCTTC; CDR3 protein: CASTNQRGGEQFF
J gene: TRBJ1-1; D gene: NA; V gene: TRBV28; clone size: once; CDR3 DNA: TGTGCCACCCAAGCAGCAGTGGCCGGGTCAACTGAAGCTTTCTTT; CDR3 protein: CATQAAVAGSTEAFF
J gene: TRBJ1-3; D gene: TRBD1; V gene: TRBV6-5; clone size: NA; CDR3 DNA: TGTGCCAGCAGTTACCTACAGGGGGCAAGTGGAAACACCATATATTTT; CDR3 protein: CASSYLQGASGNTIYF
J gene: TRBJ2-2; D gene: TRBD1; V gene: TRBV5-1; clone size: NA; CDR3 DNA: TGCGCCAGCAGCCCCACCCAGGGGGCGAACACCGGGGAGCTGTTTTTT; CDR3 protein: CASSPTQGANTGELFF
J gene: TRBJ1-4; D gene: NA; V gene: TRBV5-6; clone size: NA; CDR3 DNA: TGTGCCAGCAGCTCCGCGCCGGGTGAAAAACTGTTTTTT; CDR3 protein: CASSSAPGEKLFF
J gene: TRBJ2-2; D gene: TRBD1; V gene: TRBV19; clone size: NA; CDR3 DNA: TGTGCCAGTAGTATTAACAGGGGGGAAACCGGGGAGCTGTTTTTT; CDR3 protein: CASSINRGETGELFF
J gene: TRBJ1-2; D gene: TRBD1; V gene: TRBV27; clone size: NA; CDR3 DNA: TGTGCCAGCAGTAGGACAGGGTCAGAAGGCTACACCTTC; CDR3 protein: CASSRTGSEGYTF
J gene: TRBJ2-2; D gene: NA; V gene: TRBV30; clone size: NA; CDR3 DNA: TGTGCCCGGACGGAGGGACCCTCTCGGGCGAACACCGGGGAGCTGTTTTTT; CDR3 protein: CARTEGPSRANTGELFF
J gene: TRBJ1-1; D gene: NA; V gene: TRBV5-1; clone size: few; CDR3 DNA: TGCGCCAGCAGCCTTGGGGCACAGTACAATACTGAAGCTTTCTTT; CDR3 protein: CASSLGAQYNTEAFF
J gene: TRBJ1-3; D gene: NA; V gene: TRBV19; clone size: NA; CDR3 DNA: TGTGCCAGTAGTGGCTATGAGGGTCCGTATCCCACTTTT; CDR3 protein: CASSGYEGPYPTF
J gene: TRBJ1-1; D gene: NA; V gene: TRBV5-4; clone size: NA; CDR3 DNA: TGTGCCAGCAGCTTGAGTGGAGCGGGGGCTGAGGCTTTCTTT; CDR3 protein: CASSLSGAGAEAFF
J gene: TRBJ2-1; D gene: NA; V gene: TRBV10-3; clone size: NA; CDR3 DNA: TGTGCCATCAGGCCGGGATTAGGACCCTTCAATGAGCAGTTCTTC; CDR3 protein: CAIRPGLGPFNEQFF
J gene: TRBJ1-5; D gene: TRBD1; V gene: TRBV12-5; clone size: NA; CDR3 DNA: TGTGCTAGTGGTTCGACAGGGGGCGCGAGCAATCAGCCCCAGCATTTT; CDR3 protein: CASGSTGGASNQPQHF
J gene: TRBJ1-5; D gene: NA; V gene: TRBV11-2; clone size: NA; CDR3 DNA: TGTGCCAGCAGCTTGGAACAGGGCTTTAATCAGCCCCAGCATTTT; CDR3 protein: CASSLEQGFNQPQHF